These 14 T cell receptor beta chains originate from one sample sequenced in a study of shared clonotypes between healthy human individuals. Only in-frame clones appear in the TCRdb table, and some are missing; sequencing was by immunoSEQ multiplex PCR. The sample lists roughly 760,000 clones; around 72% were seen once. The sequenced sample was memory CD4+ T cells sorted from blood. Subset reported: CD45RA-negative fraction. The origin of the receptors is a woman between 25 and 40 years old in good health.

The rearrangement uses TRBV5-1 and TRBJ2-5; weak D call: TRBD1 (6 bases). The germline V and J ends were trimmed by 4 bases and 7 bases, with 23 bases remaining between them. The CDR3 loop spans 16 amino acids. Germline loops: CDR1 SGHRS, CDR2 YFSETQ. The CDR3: CASSAIPGADLGTQYF. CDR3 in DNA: TGCGCCAGCAGCGCGATCCCAGGGGCTGACCTTGGGACCCAGTACTTC.

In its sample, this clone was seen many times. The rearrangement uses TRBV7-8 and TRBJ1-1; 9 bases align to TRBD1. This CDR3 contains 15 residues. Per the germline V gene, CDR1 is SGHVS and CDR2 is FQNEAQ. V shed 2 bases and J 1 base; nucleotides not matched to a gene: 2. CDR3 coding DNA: TGTGCCAGCAGCTTATCGGACAGGGGGAACACTGAAGCTTTCTTT. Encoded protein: CASSLSDRGNTEAFF.

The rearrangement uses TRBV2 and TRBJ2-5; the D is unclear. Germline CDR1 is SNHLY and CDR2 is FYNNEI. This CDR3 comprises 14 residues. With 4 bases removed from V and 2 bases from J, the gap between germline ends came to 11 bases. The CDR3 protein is CASSGSRAQETQYF. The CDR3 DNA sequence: TGTGCCAGCAGTGGAAGTAGGGCTCAAGAGACCCAGTACTTC.

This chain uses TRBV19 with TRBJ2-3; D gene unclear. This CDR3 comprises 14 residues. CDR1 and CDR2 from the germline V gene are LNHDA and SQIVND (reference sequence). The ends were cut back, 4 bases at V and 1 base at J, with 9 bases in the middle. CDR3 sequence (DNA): TGTGCCAGTAGTACCGCCGGCCGCACAGATACGCAGTATTTT. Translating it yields CASSTAGRTDTQYF.

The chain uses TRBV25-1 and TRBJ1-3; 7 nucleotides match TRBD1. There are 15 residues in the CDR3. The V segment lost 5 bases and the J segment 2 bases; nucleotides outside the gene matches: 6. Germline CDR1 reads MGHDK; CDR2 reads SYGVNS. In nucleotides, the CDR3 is TGTGCCAGCAGTTCAACAGGGGCGGCTGGAAACACCATATATTTT. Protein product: CASSSTGAAGNTIYF. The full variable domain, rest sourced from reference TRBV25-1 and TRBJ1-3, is EADIYQTPRYLVIGTGKKITLECSQTMGHDKMYWYQQDPGMELHLIHYSYGVNSTEKGDLSSESTVSRIRTEHFPLTLESARPSHTSQYLCASSSTGAAGNTIYFGEGSWLTVV.

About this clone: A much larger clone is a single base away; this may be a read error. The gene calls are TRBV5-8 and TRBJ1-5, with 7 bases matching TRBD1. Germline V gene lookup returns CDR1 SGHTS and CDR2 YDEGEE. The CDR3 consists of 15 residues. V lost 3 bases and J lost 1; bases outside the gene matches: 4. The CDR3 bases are TGTGCCAGCAGCTGGCGACAGGGAAGCAATCAGCCCCAGCATTTT. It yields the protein CASSWRQGSNQPQHF.

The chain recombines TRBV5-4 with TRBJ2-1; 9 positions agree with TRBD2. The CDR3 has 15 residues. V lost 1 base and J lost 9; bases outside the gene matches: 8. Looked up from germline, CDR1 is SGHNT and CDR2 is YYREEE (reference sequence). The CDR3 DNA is TGTGCCAGCAGCTTGATGTCTAGCGGGATGAGTGAGCAGTTCTTC. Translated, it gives CASSLMSSGMSEQFF.

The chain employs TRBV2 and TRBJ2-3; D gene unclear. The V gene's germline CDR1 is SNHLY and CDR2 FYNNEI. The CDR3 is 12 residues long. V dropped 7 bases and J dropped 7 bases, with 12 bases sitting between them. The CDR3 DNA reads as TGTGCCAGCAACCCCGAGAGTAATACGCAGTATTTT. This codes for CASNPESNTQYF.

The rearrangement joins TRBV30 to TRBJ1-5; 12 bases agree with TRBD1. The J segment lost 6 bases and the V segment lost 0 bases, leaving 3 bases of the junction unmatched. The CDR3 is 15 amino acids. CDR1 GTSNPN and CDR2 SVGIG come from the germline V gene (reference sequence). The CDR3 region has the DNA TGTGCCTGGAGTGTAGGGACAGGGGGCGGTCAGCCCCAGCATTTT. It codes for CAWSVGTGGGQPQHF.

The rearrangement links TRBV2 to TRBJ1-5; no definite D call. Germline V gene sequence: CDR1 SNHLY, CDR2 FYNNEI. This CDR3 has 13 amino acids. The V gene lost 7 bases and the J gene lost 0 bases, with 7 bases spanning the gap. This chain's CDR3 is CASTLTSNQPQHF. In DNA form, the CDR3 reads TGTGCCAGCACCCTTACTAGCAATCAGCCCCAGCATTTT.

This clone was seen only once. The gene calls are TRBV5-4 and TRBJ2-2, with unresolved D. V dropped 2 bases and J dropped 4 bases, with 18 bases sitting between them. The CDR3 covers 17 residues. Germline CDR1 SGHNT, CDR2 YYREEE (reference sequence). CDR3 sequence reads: CASSFFLGRKSTGELFF. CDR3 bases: TGTGCCAGCAGCTTTTTTCTCGGGCGCAAGTCCACCGGGGAGCTGTTTTTT. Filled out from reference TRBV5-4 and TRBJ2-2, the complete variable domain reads ETGVTQSPTHLIKTRGQQVTLRCSSQSGHNTVSWYQQALGQGPQFIFQYYREEENGRGNFPPRFSGLQFPNYSSELNVNALELDDSALYLCASSFFLGRKSTGELFFGEGSRLTVL.

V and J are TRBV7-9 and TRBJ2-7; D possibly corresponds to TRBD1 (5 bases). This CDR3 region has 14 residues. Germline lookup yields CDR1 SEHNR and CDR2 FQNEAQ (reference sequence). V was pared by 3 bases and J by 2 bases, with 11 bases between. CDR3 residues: CASSLVGPPYEQYF. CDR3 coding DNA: TGTGCCAGCAGCTTGGTGGGGCCCCCCTACGAGCAGTACTTC.

The CDR3 DNA sequence: TGTGCCAGCAGTCCCCGGACAGGGGGAAATCAGCCCCAGCATTTT. It translates to CASSPRTGGNQPQHF. This chain joins TRBV28 and TRBJ1-5; 10 bases align to TRBD1. The CDR3 has 15 residues. Germline V CDR1 and CDR2: MDHEN, SYDVKM. V shed 5 bases and J 4 bases; nucleotides not matched to a gene: 5.

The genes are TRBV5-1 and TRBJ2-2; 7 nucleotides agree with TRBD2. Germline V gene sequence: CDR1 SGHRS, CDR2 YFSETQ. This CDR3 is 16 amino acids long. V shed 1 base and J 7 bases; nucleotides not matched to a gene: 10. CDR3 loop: CASSLLVRRGSGELFF. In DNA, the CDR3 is TGCGCCAGCAGCTTGTTGGTCCGGCGGGGGAGCGGGGAGCTGTTTTTT.